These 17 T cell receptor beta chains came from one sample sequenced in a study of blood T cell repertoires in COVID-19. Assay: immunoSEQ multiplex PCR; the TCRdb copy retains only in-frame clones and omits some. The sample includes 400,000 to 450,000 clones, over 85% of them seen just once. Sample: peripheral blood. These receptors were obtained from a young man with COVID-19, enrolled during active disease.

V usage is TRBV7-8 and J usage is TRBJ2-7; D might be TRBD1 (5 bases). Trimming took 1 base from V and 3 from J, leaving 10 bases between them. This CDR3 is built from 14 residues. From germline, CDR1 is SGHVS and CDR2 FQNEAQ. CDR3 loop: CASSLGQTNYEQYF. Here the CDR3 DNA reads TGTGCCAGCAGCTTAGGACAGACCAACTACGAGCAGTACTTC.

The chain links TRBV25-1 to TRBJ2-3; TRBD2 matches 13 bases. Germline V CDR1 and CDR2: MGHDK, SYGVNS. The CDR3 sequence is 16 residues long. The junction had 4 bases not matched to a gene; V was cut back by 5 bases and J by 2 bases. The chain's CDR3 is CASSRGTSGDTDTQYF. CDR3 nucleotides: TGTGCCAGCAGTCGCGGGACTAGCGGGGACACAGATACGCAGTATTTT.

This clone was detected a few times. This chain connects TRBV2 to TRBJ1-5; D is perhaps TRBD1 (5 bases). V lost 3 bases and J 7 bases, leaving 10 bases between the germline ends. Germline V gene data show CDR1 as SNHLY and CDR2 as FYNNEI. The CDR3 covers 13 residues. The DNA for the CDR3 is TGTGCCAGCAGTGAGGGGCCCTTGCAGCCCCAGCATTTT. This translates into CASSEGPLQPQHF.

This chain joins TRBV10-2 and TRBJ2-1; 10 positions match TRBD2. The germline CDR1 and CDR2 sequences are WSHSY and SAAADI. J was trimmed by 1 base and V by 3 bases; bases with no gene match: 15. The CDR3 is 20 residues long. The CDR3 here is CASSDQSLLAGGISYNEQFF. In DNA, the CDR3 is TGCGCCAGCAGTGACCAAAGCTTGTTAGCGGGGGGTATTTCCTACAATGAGCAGTTCTTC.

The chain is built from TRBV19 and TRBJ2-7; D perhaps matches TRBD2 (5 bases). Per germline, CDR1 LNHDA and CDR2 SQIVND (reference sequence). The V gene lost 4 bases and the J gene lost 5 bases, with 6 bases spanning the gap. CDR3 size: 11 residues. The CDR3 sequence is CASSKGDEQYF. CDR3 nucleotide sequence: TGTGCCAGTAGTAAGGGAGACGAGCAGTACTTC.

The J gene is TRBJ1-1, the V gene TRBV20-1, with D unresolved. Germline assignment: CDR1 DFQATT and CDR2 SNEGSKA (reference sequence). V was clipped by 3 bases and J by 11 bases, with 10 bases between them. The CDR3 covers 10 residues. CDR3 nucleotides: TGCAGTGCTAGTACCGGGGAGGCTTTCTTT. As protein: CSASTGEAFF.

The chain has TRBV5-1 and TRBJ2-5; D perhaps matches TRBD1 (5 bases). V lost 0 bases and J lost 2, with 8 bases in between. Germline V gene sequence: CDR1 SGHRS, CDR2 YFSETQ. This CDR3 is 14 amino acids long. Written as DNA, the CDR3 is TGCGCCAGCAGCTTGGTAGGGGCACAAGAGACCCAGTACTTC. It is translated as CASSLVGAQETQYF.

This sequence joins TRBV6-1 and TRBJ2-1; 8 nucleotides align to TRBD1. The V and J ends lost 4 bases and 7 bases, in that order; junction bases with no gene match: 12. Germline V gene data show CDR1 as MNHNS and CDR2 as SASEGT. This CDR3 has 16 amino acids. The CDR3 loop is CASSGAGGPVLNEQFF. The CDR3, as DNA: TGTGCCAGCAGTGGGGCAGGGGGCCCTGTTTTAAATGAGCAGTTCTTC.

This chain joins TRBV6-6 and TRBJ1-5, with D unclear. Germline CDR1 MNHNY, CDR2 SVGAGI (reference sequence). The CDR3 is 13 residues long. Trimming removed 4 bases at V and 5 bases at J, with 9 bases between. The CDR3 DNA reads TGTGCCAGCAGTTCGCGCGGGGATCAGCCCCAGCATTTT. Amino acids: CASSSRGDQPQHF.

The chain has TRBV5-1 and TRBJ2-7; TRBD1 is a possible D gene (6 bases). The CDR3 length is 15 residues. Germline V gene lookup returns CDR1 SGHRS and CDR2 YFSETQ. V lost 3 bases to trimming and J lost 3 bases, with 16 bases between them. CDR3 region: CASSSPVTGYYEQYF. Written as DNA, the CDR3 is TGCGCCAGCAGCTCGCCCGTGACAGGTTACTACGAGCAGTACTTC.

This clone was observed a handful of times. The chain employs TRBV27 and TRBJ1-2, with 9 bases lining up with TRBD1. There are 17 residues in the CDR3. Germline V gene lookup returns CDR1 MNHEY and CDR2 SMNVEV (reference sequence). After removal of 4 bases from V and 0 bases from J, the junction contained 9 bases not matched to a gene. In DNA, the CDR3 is TGTGCCAGCAGTTCCCGGACAGGGGCCCTAGCTAACTATGGCTACACCTTC. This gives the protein CASSSRTGALANYGYTF.

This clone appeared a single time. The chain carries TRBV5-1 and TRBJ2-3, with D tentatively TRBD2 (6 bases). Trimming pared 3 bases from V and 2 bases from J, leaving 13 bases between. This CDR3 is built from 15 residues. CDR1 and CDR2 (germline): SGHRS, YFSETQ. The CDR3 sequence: CASSSGGALTDTQYF. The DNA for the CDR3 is TGCGCCAGCAGCTCCGGCGGGGCCCTCACAGATACGCAGTATTTT.

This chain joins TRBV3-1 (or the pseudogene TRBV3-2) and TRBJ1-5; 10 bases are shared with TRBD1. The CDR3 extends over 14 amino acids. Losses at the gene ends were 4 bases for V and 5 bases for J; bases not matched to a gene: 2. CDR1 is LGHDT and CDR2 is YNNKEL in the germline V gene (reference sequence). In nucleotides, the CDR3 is TGTGCCAGCAGCCCGACAGGGGGCGATCAGCCCCAGCATTTT. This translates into CASSPTGGDQPQHF.

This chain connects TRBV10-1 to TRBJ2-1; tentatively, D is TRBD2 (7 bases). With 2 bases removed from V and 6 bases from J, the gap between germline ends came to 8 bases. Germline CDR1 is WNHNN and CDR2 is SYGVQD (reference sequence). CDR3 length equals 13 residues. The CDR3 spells CASSEGGANEQFF. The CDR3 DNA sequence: TGCGCCAGCAGTGAGGGGGGGGCCAATGAGCAGTTCTTC.

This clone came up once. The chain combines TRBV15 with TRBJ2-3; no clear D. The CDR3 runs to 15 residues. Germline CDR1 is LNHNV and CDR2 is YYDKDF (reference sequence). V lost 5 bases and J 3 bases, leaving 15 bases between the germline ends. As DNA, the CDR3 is TGTGCCACCAGCGCTATTAGATTTACGACAGATACGCAGTATTTT. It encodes CATSAIRFTTDTQYF.

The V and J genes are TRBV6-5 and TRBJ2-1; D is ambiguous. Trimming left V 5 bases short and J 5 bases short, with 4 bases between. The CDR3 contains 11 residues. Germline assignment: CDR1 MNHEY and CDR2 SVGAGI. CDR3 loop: CASSSHNEQFF. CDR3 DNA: TGTGCCAGCAGTAGCCACAATGAGCAGTTCTTC.

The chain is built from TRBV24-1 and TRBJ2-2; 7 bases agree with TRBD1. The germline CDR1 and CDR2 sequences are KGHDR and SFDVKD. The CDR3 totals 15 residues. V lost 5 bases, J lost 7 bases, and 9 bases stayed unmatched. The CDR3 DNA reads TGTGCCACCAGTGCCCCGGGACAGTCTAACGGGGAGCTGTTTTTT. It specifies CATSAPGQSNGELFF.